This T cell receptor beta chain appears in the sequencing data of a study of human T cells and chemical hapten exposure (dated by TCRdb to the early 2020s). Some background on the complete study: For sensitization, 2% DPC in acetone was applied to a 2 cm by 2 cm area of upper inner arm skin. About 30 alopecia patients provided blood for TCR sequencing at one to four time points (pre-sensitization, 2, 6 and 24 weeks). This study followed changes in the peripheral blood TCR repertoire in vivo during primary and secondary sensitization of alopecia patients to the hapten diphenylcyclopropenone (DPC). Alopecia areata with under or over 50% scalp involvement, alopecia totalis and alopecia universalis were represented in the patient cohort, which was mostly female. Throughout the study period of 20 to 25 weeks, patients also received therapeutic DPC doses to the scalp every week. Libraries were pooled for sequencing, and per-sample TCR yields varied mainly because of small differences in library volumes within the pool. Patch testing on the upper back used Finn chambers containing 0.01% DPC, with scoring done after 6 days according to International Contact Dermatitis Research Group standards. Blood samples were taken from patients before sensitization (week 0) and then at 2, 6 and about 24 weeks after DPC sensitization. Overall study results and their limits: Compared with pre-sensitization or healthy control sets, expanded TCRs formed significantly more large CDR3 similarity clusters, which is consistent with antigen-driven responses. Patch test score correlated positively with the number of PT1 expanded TCRs, reaching significance at thresholds 8, 16 and 32 but not at 4. The number of TCRs above 1 in 1000 frequency did not change with DPC sensitization; there was no evidence of global repertoire structure alterations. Repeated subsampling changed both the strength of the expansion versus patch-test correlation and the threshold at which that correlation became significant. All patients had alopecia, a presumed autoimmune disease, so their immune response might differ from that of healthy individuals.

The sample's time point label, decoded: pre-sensitization, week 0. In the paper's terms, the treatment or condition label means: therapeutic diphenylcyclopropenone sensitization with weekly scalp DPC. At each patch-test visit, blood was drawn before the patch test was applied. Patients were considered eligible if aged 18 to 70, diagnosed with alopecia and deemed suitable for DPC therapy, and patients were excluded if pregnant. Total RNA was extracted from unfractionated whole blood that had been collected in Tempus Blood RNA tubes. Libraries were constructed by RACE. TCRdb shows the sequencer as NextSeq 500. During library preparation, unique molecular identifiers were attached to individual cDNA molecules so that TCRs could be counted quantitatively and reproducibly. Each blood RNA sample was used to sequence both TCR alpha and TCR beta chains. For the original study's pipeline: The median number of TCRs per sample was over 95,000, ranging from 23,224 to 690,600. V, J and CDR3 annotation of the TCR reads was carried out using the Decombinator software suite. To make PS versus PT1 abundance plots, every sample was subsampled to the same number of TCRs (28,000). TCRs were defined as expanded if absent before sensitization and observed at least eight times at the 2-week time point. Using fastp trimming at Q25 and MiXCR clonotype assembly, TCRdb reanalyzed the public sequencing data and kept in-frame beta chains. Every entry covers one CDR3 protein and lists the most common genes and DNA from its rows. None of the V and J calls come from the authors' own analysis; TCRdb made them. This sample holds around 300,000 distinct CDR3 sequences; approximately 5.8% were observed only once. The top ten clonotypes cover roughly 8.2% of the sample.

This clonotype occurred many times. Its antigen remains undetermined. No base qualities exist here, and no much larger clone lies one base off it. For CDR1 and CDR2, the germline V gene lists MGHDK and SYGVNS. Its CDR3 holds 14 amino acids, cysteine through phenylalanine. Just CDR3 DNA is preserved here, 42 bases in frame from base 1. Cut back by 1 base and 3 bases, the V and J ends lie 10 bases apart. This sequence originates from a young woman with alopecia areata. Some clones in this sample may be carry-over from other donors' samples. This chain joins TRBV25-1 to TRBJ2-7; TRBD2 is a weak D gene call, 5 bases matching. The sequencing here drew on whole blood, taken in connection with sensitization to the hapten diphenylcyclopropenone (DPC). The bases read TGTGCCAGCAGTGAATTGAGCCGGGACTACGAGCAGTACTTC. It codes for CASSELSRDYEQYF.